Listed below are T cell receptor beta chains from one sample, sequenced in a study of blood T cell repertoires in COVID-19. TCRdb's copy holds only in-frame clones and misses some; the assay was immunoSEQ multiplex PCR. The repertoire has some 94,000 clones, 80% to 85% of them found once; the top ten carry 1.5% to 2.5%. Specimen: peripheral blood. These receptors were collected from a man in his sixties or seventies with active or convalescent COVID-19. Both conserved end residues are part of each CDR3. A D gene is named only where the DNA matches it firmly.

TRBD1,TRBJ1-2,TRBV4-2,CASSQVPGQGNYGYTF
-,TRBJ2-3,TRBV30,CAWTGAADTQYF
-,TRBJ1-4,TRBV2,CASSISGSNEKLFF
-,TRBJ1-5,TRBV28,CASSMLRVGPQHF
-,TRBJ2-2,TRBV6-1,CASSESGVTGELFF
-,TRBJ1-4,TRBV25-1,CASSPLGATNEKLFF
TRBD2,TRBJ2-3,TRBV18,CASSTSSGGTDTQYF
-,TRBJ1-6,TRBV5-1,CASSLVSAYNSPLHF
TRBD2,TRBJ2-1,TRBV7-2,CASSLGLADNEQFF
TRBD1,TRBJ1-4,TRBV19,CASSSPSGTGNEKLFF
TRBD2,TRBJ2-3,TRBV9,CASSVRGVNTDTQYF
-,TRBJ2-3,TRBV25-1,CASSARTTGSTDTQYF
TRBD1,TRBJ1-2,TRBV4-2,CASSQATGFQYGYTF
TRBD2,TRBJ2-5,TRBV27,CASRIRGGQYQETQYF
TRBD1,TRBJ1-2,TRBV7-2,CASSPDPGTVYGYTF
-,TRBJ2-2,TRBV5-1,CASSLASNTGELFF
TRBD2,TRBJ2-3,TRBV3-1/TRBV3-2,CASSQEVKAGLSTDTQYF
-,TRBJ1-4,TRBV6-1,CASSEALLATNEKLFF
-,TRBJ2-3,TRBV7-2,CASSPRGSYTDTQYF
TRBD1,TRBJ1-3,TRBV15,CATSRDLIQAGGPPGNTIYF
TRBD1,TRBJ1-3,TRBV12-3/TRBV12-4,CASSWTGETIYF
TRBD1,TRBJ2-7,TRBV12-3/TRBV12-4,CASRPGTGGEQYF
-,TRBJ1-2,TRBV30,CAWSGPEGYTF
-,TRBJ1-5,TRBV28,CASTPLQGTSNQPQHF
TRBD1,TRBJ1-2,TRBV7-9,CASSADRGGVNGYTF
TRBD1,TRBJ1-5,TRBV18,CASSPIGPTGGSNQPQHF
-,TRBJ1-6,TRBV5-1,CASSLALADSPLHF
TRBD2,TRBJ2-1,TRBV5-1,CASSLGLAGRNEQFF
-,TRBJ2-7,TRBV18,CASSPQGTEQYF
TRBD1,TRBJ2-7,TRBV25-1,CASSGDRGSYEQYF
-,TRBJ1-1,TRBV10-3,CATAPTGNTEAFF
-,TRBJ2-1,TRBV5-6,CASSLGQTYNEQFF
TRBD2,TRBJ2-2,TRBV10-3,CAITPGTSGNTGELFF
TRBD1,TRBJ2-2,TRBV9,CASSVGSQGHTGELFF
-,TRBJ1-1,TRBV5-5,CASSFNQLSNTEAFF
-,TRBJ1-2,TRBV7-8,CASSRGQTWGYTF
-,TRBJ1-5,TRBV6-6,CASSWPGAQQPQHF
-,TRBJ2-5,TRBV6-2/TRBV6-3,CASSYGSAGGETQYF
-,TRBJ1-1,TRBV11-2,CASSLDPTGNTEAFF
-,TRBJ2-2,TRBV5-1,CASSLAIRGAGTGELFF
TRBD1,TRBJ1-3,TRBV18,CASSPETGGGNTIYF
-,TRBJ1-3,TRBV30,CAWSIRGNTIYF
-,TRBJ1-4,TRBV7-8,CASSFRGGGGEKLFF
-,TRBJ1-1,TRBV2,CASSERDEAFF
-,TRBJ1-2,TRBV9,CATRGYTF
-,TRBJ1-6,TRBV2,CASSEASPGSLHF
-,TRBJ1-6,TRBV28,CASSLGGTGSPLHF
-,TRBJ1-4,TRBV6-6,CASSPVRGGSGEKLFF
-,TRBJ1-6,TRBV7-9,CASSLGGASYNSPLHF
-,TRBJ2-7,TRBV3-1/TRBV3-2,CASSQGQAGEQYF
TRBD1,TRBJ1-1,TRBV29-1,CSVDVGQGTEAFF